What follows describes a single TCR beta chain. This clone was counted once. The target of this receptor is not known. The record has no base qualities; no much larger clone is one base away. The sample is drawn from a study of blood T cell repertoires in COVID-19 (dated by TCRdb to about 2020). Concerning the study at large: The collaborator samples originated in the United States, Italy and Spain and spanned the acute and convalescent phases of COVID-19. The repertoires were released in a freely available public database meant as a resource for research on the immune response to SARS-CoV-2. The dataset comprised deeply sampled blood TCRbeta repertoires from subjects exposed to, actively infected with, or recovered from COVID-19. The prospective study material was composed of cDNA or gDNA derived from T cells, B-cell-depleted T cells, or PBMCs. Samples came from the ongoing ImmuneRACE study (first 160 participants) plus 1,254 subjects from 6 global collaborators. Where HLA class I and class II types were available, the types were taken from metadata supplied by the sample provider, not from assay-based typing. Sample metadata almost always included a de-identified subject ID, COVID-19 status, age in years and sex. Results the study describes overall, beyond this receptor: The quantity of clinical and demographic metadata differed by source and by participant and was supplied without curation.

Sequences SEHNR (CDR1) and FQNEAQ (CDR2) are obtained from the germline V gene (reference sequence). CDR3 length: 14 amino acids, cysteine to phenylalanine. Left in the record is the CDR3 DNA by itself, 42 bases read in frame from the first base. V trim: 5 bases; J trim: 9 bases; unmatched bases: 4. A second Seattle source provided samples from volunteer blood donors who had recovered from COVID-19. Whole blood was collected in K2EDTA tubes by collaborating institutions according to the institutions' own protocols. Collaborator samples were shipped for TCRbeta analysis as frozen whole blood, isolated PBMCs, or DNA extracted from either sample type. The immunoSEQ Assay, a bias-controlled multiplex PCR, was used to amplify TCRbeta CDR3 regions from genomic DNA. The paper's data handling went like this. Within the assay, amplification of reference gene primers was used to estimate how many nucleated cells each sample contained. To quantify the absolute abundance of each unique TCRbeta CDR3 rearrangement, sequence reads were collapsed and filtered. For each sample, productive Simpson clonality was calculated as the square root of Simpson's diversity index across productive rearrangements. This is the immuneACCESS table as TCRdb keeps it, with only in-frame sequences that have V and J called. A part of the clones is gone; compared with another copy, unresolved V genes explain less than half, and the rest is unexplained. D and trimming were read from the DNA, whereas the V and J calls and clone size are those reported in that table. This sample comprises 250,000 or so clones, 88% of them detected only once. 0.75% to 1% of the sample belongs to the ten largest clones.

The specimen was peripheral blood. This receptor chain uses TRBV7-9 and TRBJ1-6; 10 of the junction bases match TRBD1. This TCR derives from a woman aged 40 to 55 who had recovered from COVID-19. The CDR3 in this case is CASSTRTGGSPLHF. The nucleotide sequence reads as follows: TGTGCCAGCAGCACCCGGACAGGGGGTTCACCCCTCCACTTT.